One and the same sample provided the 10 T cell receptor beta chains below, sequenced in a study of OX40 agonist ivuxolimab in advanced cancers. Assay: immunoSEQ multiplex PCR; the TCRdb copy retains only in-frame clones and omits some. The profile shows about 60,000 clones, more than 75% of them singletons. The sample here was CD4+ or CD8+ T cells sorted from blood, taken in a trial of the OX40 agonist ivuxolimab. These TCRs come from an adult with an advanced solid tumor such as melanoma, head and neck, liver or kidney cancer.

This clone came up once. The CDR3 region has the DNA TGTGCCAGCAGTGAAGCCGGGACTAGCGGGTCCACAGATACGCAGTATTTT. As protein: CASSEAGTSGSTDTQYF. The J gene is TRBJ2-3, the V gene TRBV6-1; 12 positions match TRBD2. Looked up from germline, CDR1 is MNHNS and CDR2 is SASEGT. CDR3 length: 17 amino acids. The J segment lost 2 bases and the V segment lost 0 bases, leaving 3 bases of the junction unmatched.

The CDR3 sequence is CASSESLTPETQYF. In nucleotides, the CDR3 is TGTGCCAGCAGTGAGTCCTTGACACCCGAGACCCAGTACTTC. This rearrangement joins TRBV25-1 to TRBJ2-5; D remains unclear. Trimming cost V 3 bases and J 5 bases, with 13 bases left between them. The CDR3 consists of 14 residues. Germline assignment: CDR1 MGHDK and CDR2 SYGVNS.

This chain connects TRBV5-5 to TRBJ1-2; 11 nucleotides agree with TRBD1. The CDR3 runs 16 residues. Looked up from germline, CDR1 is SGHKS and CDR2 is YYEKEE (reference sequence). The ends lost 4 bases at V and 4 bases at J; junction bases unmatched: 9. CDR3 bases: TGTGCCAGCAGCCCAGCCCCGGGACAGGGGGGCTATGGCTACACCTTC. Its translation: CASSPAPGQGGYGYTF.

The chain has TRBV7-7 and TRBJ2-5; D ambiguous. Trimming removed 10 bases from V and 1 base from J, with 19 bases in between. Germline values: CDR1 SSHAT, CDR2 FNYEAQ (reference sequence). This CDR3 has 15 amino acids. The CDR3 DNA is TGTGCCACAGGACCCCAGCGCGGCTCCCAAGAGACCCAGTACTTC. It is translated as CATGPQRGSQETQYF.

The V call is TRBV7-8, the J call TRBJ2-1; no clear D gene. Germline CDR1 and CDR2: SGHVS and FQNEAQ. V dropped 1 base and J dropped 0 bases, with 13 bases sitting between them. The CDR3 contains 17 residues. The CDR3 loop is CASSLVVSYSSYNEQFF. The CDR3 bases are TGTGCCAGCAGCTTAGTAGTGTCGTACAGCTCCTACAATGAGCAGTTCTTC.

This rearrangement joins TRBV9 to TRBJ2-5, with 8 positions matching TRBD1. This CDR3 region has 15 residues. Germline trimming cut 0 bases from V and 4 bases from J; bases unmatched to any gene: 5. The V gene's germline CDR1 is SGDLS and CDR2 YYNGEE. CDR3 in amino acids: CASSVVPGGGETQYF. CDR3 coding DNA: TGTGCCAGCAGCGTAGTTCCAGGGGGCGGAGAGACCCAGTACTTC.

The gene calls are TRBV6-1 and TRBJ2-7; tentatively, D is TRBD2 (5 bases). Germline CDR1 reads MNHNS; CDR2 reads SASEGT. V was shortened by 6 bases and J by 9 bases, with 12 bases between the two germline ends. The CDR3 length is 11 residues. CDR3 DNA sequence: TGTGCCAGCAGCCTTAGAGGGAGGCAGTACTTC. Protein: CASSLRGRQYF.

The gene calls are TRBV5-5 and TRBJ2-5; either TRBD1 or TRBD2 may supply D (6 bases each). CDR3 size: 13 residues. Between the trimmed V and J ends, which lost 3 bases and 4 bases, there was a span of 10 bases. Germline V gives CDR1 SGHKS, CDR2 YYEKEE (reference sequence). The CDR3 nucleotides are TGTGCCAGCAGCTATAAGGGGGGAGAGACCCAGTACTTC. Protein: CASSYKGGETQYF.

This clone came up once. The rearrangement links TRBV28 to TRBJ2-2; D gene uncertain. CDR1 and CDR2 (germline): MDHEN, SYDVKM. This CDR3 has 14 amino acids. The V and J ends lost 4 bases and 6 bases respectively, with 12 bases between them. Written as DNA, the CDR3 is TGTGCCAGCAGTTCAGGCCAATGGGCCGGGGAGCTGTTTTTT. This sequence encodes CASSSGQWAGELFF.

This chain connects TRBV27 to TRBJ1-2; D remains unclear. The CDR3 spans 15 residues. Trimming removed 8 bases at V and 8 bases at J, with 24 bases between. CDR1 and CDR2 from the germline V gene are MNHEY and SMNVEV (reference sequence). Here the CDR3 DNA reads TGTGCCAGCGCCGGACGGAGCGCGGATCGGAGAGGCTACACCTTC. The encoded protein is CASAGRSADRRGYTF.